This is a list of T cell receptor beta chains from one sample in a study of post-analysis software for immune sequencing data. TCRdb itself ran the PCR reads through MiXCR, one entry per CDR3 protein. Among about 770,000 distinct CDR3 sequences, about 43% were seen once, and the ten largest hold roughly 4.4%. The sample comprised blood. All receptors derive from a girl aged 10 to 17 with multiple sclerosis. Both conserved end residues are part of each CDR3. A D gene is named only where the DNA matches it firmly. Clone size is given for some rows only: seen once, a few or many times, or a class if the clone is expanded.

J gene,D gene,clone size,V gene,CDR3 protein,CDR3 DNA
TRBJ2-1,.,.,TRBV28,CASSFAGFVNEQFF,TGTGCCAGCAGTTTTGCGGGATTCGTAAATGAGCAGTTCTTC
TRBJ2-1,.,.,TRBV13,CASRSTGKGSYNEQFF,TGTGCCAGCAGGTCTACAGGGAAAGGGTCCTACAATGAGCAGTTCTTC
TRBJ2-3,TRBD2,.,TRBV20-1,CSARPGLAANTQYF,TGCAGTGCTAGACCGGGACTAGCGGCTAATACGCAGTATTTT
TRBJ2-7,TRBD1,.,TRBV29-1,CSVSETGQADEQYF,TGCAGCGTCTCAGAGACAGGACAGGCGGACGAGCAGTACTTC
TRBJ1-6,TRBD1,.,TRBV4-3,CASSQDSGGNNSPLHF,TGCGCCAGCAGCCAAGATTCAGGGGGCAATAATTCACCCCTCCACTTT
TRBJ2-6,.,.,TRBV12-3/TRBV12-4,CASSFVLDRGTSGANVLTF,TGTGCCAGCAGTTTCGTACTCGACCGGGGGACCTCTGGGGCCAACGTCCTGACTTTC
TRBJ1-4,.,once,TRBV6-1,CASSGTLLNEKLFF,TGTGCCAGCAGTGGGACTCTTTTAAATGAAAAACTGTTTTTT
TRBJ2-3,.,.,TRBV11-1,CASSPDPSSTDTQYF,TGTGCCAGCAGCCCGGACCCAAGCAGCACAGATACGCAGTATTTT
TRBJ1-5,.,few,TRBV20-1,CSARDRGRDQPQHF,TGCAGTGCTAGAGATCGGGGGAGGGATCAGCCCCAGCATTTT
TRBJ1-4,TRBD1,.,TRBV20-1,CSARWTGREKLFF,TGCAGTGCTAGATGGACAGGGAGGGAAAAACTGTTTTTT
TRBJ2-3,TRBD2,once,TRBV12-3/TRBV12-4,CTSTLGLAASSTDTQYF,TGTACCAGCACCCTGGGGCTAGCGGCCTCTAGCACAGATACGCAGTATTTT
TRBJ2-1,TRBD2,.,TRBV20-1,CSANLLGLAWAQSYNEQFF,TGCAGTGCCAATCTTCTGGGACTAGCGTGGGCCCAATCCTACAATGAGCAGTTCTTC
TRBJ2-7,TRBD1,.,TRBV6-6,CASSYRPGQVLSYEQYF,TGTGCCAGCAGTTACCGACCAGGACAGGTCCTCTCCTACGAGCAGTACTTC
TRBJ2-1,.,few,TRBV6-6,CASSYKVEQFF,TGTGCCAGCAGTTACAAAGTTGAGCAGTTCTTC
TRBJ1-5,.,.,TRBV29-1,CSALSLNQPQHF,TGCAGCGCCCTCAGTCTCAATCAGCCCCAGCATTTT
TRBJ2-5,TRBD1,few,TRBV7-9,CASARGQQETQYF,TGTGCCAGCGCCCGGGGACAGCAAGAGACCCAGTACTTC
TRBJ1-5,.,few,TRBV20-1,CSAREPTVRGNQPQHF,TGCAGTGCTAGAGAGCCTACTGTTAGGGGCAATCAGCCCCAGCATTTT
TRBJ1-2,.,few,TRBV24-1,CATSEDSTPDYGYTF,TGTGCCACCAGTGAAGACAGTACCCCCGACTATGGCTACACCTTC
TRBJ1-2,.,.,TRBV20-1,CSAQESTVGSYGYTF,TGCAGTGCTCAAGAGTCGACAGTGGGCTCCTATGGCTACACCTTC
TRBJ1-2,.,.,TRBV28,CASSLEGGGPGYTF,TGTGCCAGCAGTTTGGAGGGGGGGGGCCCTGGCTACACCTTC
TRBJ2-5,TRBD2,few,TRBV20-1,CSARVPLAGEQETQYF,TGCAGTGCTAGAGTCCCCCTAGCGGGAGAACAAGAGACCCAGTACTTC
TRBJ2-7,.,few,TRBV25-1,CASQATLYEQYF,TGTGCCAGCCAGGCCACCCTCTACGAGCAGTACTTC
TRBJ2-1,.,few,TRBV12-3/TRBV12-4,CASSLADHEQFF,TGTGCCAGCAGTTTAGCAGATCATGAGCAGTTCTTC
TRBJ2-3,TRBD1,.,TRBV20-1,CNAPGQGFQETQYF,TGCAATGCCCCGGGACAGGGGTTCCAGGAGACGCAGTATTTT
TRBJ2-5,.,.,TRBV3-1,CASSQAGHETQYF,TGTGCCAGCAGTCAGGCAGGGCACGAGACCCAGTACTTC